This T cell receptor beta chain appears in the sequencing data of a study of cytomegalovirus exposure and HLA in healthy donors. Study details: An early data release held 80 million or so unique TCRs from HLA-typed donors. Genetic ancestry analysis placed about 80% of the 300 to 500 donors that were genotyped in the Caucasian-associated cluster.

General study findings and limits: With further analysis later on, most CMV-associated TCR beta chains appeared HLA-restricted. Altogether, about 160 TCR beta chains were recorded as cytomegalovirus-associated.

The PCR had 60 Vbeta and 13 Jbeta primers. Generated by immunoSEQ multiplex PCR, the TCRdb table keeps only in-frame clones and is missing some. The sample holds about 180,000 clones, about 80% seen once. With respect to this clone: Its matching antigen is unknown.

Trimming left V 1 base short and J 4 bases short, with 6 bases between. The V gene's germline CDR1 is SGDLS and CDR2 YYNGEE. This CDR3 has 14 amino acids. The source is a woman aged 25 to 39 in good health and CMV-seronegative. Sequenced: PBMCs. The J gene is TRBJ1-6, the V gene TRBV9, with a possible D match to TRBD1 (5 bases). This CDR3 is CASSVRQYNSPLHF. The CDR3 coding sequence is TGTGCCAGCAGCGTAAGACAGTATAATTCACCCCTCCACTTT.